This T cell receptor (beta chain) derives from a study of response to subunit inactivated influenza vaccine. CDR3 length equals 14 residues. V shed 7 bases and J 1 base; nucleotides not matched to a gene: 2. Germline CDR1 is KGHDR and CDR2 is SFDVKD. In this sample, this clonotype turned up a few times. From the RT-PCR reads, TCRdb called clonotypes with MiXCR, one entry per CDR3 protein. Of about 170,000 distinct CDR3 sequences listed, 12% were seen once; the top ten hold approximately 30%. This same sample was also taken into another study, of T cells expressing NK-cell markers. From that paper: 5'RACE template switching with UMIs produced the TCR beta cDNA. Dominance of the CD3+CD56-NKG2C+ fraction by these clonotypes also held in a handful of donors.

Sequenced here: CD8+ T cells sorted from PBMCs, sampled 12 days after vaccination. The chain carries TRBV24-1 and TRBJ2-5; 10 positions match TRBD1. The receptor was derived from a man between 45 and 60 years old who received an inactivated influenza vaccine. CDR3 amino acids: CATSGDRGQETQYF. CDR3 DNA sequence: TGTGCCACCAGCGGGGACAGGGGCCAAGAGACCCAGTACTTC.